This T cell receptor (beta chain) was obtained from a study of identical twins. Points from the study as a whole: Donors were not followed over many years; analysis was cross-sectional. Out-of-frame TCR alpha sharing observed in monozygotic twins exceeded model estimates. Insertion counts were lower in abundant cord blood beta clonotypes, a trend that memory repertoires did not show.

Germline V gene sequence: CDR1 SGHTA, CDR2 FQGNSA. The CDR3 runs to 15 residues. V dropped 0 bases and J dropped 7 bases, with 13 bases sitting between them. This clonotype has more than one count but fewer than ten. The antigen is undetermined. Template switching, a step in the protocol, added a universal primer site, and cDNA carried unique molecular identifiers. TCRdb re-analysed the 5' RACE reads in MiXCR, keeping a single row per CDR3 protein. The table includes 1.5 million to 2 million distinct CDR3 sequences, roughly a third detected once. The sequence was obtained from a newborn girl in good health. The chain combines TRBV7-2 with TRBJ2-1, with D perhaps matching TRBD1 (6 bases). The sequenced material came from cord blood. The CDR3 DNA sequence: TGTGCCAGCAGCTTAGCGGGCCGCAGGGGAAATGAGCAGTTCTTC. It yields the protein CASSLAGRRGNEQFF.